This T cell receptor (beta chain) was captured by sequencing in a study of a mutant IDH1 vaccine in newly diagnosed glioma. Study overall: Following radiotherapy alone, or alongside temozolomide cycles, vaccination was started after an interval of 4-6 weeks. It was radiotherapy, temozolomide, or both that patients received previously, with most receiving both.

Time point defined: week 5, during vaccination. Vaccination comprised doses that each held 300 ug of mutant IDH1 20-mer peptide, plus topical imiquimod. Libraries were prepared by immunoSEQ multiplex PCR; TCRdb keeps only in-frame clonotypes and omits some of them. The table includes 35,000 to 45,000 clones, just over 90% detected once. With regard to this clone: What it recognizes is unknown.

The CDR3 is 13 amino acids. V gave up 0 bases and J gave up 8 bases, with 8 bases separating them. Germline CDR1 and CDR2: SNHLY and FYNNEI. Sequences were derived from PBMCs, sampled from a glioma patient whose treatment included an IDH1 peptide vaccine. The chain couples TRBV2 to TRBJ2-1; D gene unclear. The source of this sequence is a man aged 45-60 years with glioma. CDR3 sequence (DNA): TGTGCCAGCAGTGAAGCGCTTTTGGATGAGCAGTTCTTC. The encoded protein is CASSEALLDEQFF. Variable domain in full (rest from reference TRBV2 and TRBJ2-1): EPEVTQTPSHQVTQMGQEVILRCVPISNHLYFYWYRQILGQKVEFLVSFYNNEISEKSEIFDDQFSVERPDGSNFTLKIRSTKLEDSAMYFCASSEALLDEQFFGPGTRLTVL.